This record covers a single TCR beta chain. Its target is unknown. The sample originates from a study of cytomegalovirus exposure and HLA in healthy donors. Broader study findings: According to a later analysis, TCR clusters from the first cohort tended to co-occur in the 120 or so validation repertoires.

CDR1 SNHLY and CDR2 FYNNEI come from the germline V gene. V lost 6 bases, J lost 5 bases, and 18 bases stayed unmatched. The CDR3 contains 17 residues. The protocol was immunoSEQ multiplex PCR, while the TCRdb copy is restricted to in-frame clones and leaves out a portion. This sample has about 120,000 clones, with about nine tenths found just once. V gene TRBV2 combines with J gene TRBJ2-7; 8 bases align to TRBD1. The material sequenced was PBMCs. This sequence originates from a woman in her late teens or twenties in good health and CMV-seronegative. DNA for the CDR3: TGTGCCAGCAGGTACCCTGGGCATGCAGGGGGCCGCGACGAGCAGTACTTC. Amino acids: CASRYPGHAGGRDEQYF.